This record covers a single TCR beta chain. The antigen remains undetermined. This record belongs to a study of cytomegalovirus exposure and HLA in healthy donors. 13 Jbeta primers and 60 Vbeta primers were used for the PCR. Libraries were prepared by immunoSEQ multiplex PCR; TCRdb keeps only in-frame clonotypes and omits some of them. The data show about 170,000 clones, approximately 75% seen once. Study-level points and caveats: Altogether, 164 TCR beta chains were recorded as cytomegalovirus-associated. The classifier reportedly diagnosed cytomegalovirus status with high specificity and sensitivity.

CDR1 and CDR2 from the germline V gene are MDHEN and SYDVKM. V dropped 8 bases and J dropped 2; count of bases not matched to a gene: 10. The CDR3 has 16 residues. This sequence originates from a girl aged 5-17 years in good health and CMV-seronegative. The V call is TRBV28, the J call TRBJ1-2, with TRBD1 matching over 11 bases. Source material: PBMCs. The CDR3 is CASAGTGGMRNYGYTF. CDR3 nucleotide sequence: TGTGCCAGCGCCGGGACAGGGGGGATGAGGAACTATGGCTACACCTTC.